This T cell receptor (beta chain) was identified during a study of tumor-infiltrating lymphocytes in primary liver carcinoma. Extraction also yielded germline DNA, while blood RNA was obtained from unsorted whole blood. This CDR3 comprises 17 residues. Trimming cost V 2 bases and J 1 base, with 18 bases left between them. To note about this clonotype: A much larger clone is a single base away; this may be a read error.

Production of TCR beta cDNA used about 500 ng total RNA together with a constant-region primer. TCR beta libraries came from three nested multiplex PCR rounds using slightly modified ARM-PCR. Each of the first two PCR rounds ran approximately 11 cycles with TRBV1-TRBV30 forward and C-beta reverse primers. TCRdb re-analysed the multiplex PCR reads in MiXCR, keeping a single row per CDR3 protein. Found here are 330,000 or so distinct CDR3 sequences, around 60% of them singletons; the top ten hold about 6.3%. The genes are TRBV12-3 or TRBV12-4 and TRBJ2-7; D perhaps matches TRBD2 (6 bases). The sequenced sample was peripheral blood. This receptor was obtained from a man between 40 and 49 years old with primary liver carcinoma and hepatitis B virus infection. For the CDR3, the DNA is TGTGCCAGCAGTTTATCCTTGACTAGTGCCCTTTCCTACGAGCAGTACTTC. It encodes CASSLSLTSALSYEQYF.